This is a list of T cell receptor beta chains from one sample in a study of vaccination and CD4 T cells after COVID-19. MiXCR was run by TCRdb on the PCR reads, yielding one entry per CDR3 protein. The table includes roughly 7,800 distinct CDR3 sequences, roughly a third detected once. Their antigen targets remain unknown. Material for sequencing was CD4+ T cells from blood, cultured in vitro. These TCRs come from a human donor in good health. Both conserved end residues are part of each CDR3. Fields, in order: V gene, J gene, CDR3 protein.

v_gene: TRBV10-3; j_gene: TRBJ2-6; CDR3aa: CAISGTVAGANVLTF
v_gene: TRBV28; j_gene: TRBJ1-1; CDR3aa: CASSPRGMSEAFF
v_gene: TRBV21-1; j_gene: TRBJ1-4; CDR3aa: CASSKGQGAEKLFF
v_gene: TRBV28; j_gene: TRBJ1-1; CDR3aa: CASSLGQGPTEAFF
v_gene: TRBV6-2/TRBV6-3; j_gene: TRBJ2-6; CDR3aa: CASSYYPLGSGANVLTF
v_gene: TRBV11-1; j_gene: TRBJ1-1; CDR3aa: CASSHRVDTEAFF
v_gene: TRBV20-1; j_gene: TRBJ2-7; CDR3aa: CSAGDRGHSYEQYF
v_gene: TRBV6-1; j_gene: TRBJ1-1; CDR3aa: CASSAPTNTEAFF
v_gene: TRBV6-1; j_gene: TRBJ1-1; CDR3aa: CASGNRGVWAEAFF
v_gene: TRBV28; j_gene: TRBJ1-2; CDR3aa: CASSIGPLYGYTF
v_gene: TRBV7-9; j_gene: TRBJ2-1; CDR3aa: CASSLVRGPLNEQFF
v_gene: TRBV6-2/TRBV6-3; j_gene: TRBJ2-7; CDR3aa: CDSSRPATYEQYF